These T cell receptor beta chains were read from a single sample in a study of regulatory T cells in long-lasting Graves disease. TCRdb ran MiXCR on the multiplex PCR reads and lists one entry per CDR3 protein. Of 300,000 to 400,000 distinct CDR3 sequences in the sample, about 16% were seen once. The sequencing here drew on peripheral blood mononuclear cells (PBMCs), taken at new diagnosis, from a patient treated with antithyroid drugs. These receptors were taken from a female donor with Graves disease. Each CDR3 is given with its conserved first and last residue. Each record gives: CDR3 length, V gene, J gene, D gene, clone size, CDR3 protein, CDR3 DNA. The D gene is left open where the match is weak. Not every row has a clone size; where given, it reads once, few, many or a size class.

13	TRBV27	TRBJ2-7	NA	many	CASSLKDSYEQYF	TGTGCCAGCAGTTTAAAGGATTCCTACGAGCAGTACTTC
9	TRBV2	TRBJ2-4	NA	NA	CASGGDQYF	TGTGCCAGCGGAGGGGATCAGTACTTC
14	TRBV9	TRBJ1-5	NA	NA	CASSVAGEAQPQHF	TGTGCCAGCAGCGTTGCAGGGGAGGCTCAGCCCCAGCATTTT
15	TRBV9	TRBJ2-1	TRBD2	few	CASSPPGLAYNEQFF	TGTGCCAGCAGCCCACCCGGACTAGCCTACAATGAGCAGTTCTTC
17	TRBV5-1	TRBJ1-3	TRBD1	few	CASSLGDRAISGNTIYF	TGCGCCAGCAGCTTGGGGGACAGAGCCATCTCTGGAAACACCATATATTTT
13	TRBV2	TRBJ2-6	NA	many	CASLSSGANVLTF	TGTGCCAGCCTGTCCTCTGGGGCCAACGTCCTGACTTTC
13	TRBV9	TRBJ1-5	NA	many	CASSVDTNQPQHF	TGTGCCAGCAGCGTAGACACCAATCAGCCCCAGCATTTT
19	TRBV4-1	TRBJ2-1	TRBD2	many	CASSQAPPGSGHHYNEQFF	TGCGCCAGCAGCCAAGCCCCCCCCGGTAGCGGGCACCACTACAATGAGCAGTTCTTC
10	TRBV30	TRBJ1-1	NA	NA	CAWTKAEAFF	TGTGCCTGGACGAAGGCTGAAGCTTTCTTT
15	TRBV27	TRBJ1-1	TRBD1	many	CASSPPGTGRAEAFF	TGTGCCAGCAGTCCTCCTGGGACAGGGCGGGCTGAAGCTTTCTTT